The present T cell receptor (beta chain) was sequenced within a study of cytomegalovirus exposure and HLA in healthy donors. This clone was detected only once. Its antigen is unidentified. Everyone who donated was a healthy bone marrow donor. The CDR3 is 18 amino acids. From germline, CDR1 is SGHVS and CDR2 FQNEAQ. Trimming took 0 bases from V and 4 from J; bases not matched to a gene: 7. The PCR used 60 Vbeta and 13 Jbeta primers. Some clones are missing from TCRdb's copy, which holds only in-frame ones; the method was immunoSEQ multiplex PCR. This table has 150,000 to 200,000 clones, 84% appearing once. Study-level results: The authors listed some 150 TCR beta chains as cytomegalovirus-associated. Earlier results showed most TCR beta V segments being productive about 87% or about 30% of the time.

Sequences were obtained from PBMCs. The V and J genes are TRBV7-8 and TRBJ2-6; 9 bases align to TRBD1. The TCR was taken from a boy aged 5 to 17 in good health and CMV-seronegative. The CDR3 sequence: CASSLALGQGTGANVLTF. The CDR3, as DNA: TGTGCCAGCAGCTTAGCGCTGGGACAGGGTACCGGGGCCAACGTCCTGACTTTC.